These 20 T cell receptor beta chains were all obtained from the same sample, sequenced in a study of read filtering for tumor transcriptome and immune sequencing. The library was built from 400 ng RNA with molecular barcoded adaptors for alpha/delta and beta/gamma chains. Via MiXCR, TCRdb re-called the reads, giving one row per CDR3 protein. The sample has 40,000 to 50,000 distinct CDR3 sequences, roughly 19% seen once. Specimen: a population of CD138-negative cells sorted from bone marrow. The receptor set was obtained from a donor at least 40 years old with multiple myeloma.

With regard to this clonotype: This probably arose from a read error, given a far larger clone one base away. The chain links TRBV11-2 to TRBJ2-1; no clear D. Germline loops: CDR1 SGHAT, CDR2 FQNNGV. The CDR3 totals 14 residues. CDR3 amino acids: CASSLTGVSNEQSF. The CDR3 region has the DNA TGTGCCAGCAGCTTAACTGGCGTATCCAATGAGCAGTCCTTC.

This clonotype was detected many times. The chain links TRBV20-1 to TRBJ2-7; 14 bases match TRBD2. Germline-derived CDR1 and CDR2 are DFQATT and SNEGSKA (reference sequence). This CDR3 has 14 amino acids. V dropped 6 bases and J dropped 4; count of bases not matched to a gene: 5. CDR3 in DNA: TGCAGTGCAGAACGGACTAGCGGGAGGTACGAGCAGTACTTC. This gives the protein CSAERTSGRYEQYF.

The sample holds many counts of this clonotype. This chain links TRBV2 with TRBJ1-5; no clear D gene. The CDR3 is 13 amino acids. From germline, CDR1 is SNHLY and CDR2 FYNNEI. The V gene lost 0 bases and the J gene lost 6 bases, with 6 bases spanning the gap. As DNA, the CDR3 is TGTGCCAGCAGTGAAGCGCGGGTTCAGCCCCAGCATTTT. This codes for CASSEARVQPQHF.

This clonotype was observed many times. DNA of the CDR3: TGTGCCAGCAGTGGGGAGATGAGAGAAGCTTTCTTT. This gives the protein CASSGEMREAFF. The gene calls are TRBV6-1 and TRBJ1-1, with D unresolved. Germline V lookup: CDR1 MNHNS, CDR2 SASEGT. V lost 4 bases, J lost 8 bases, and 11 bases lay in between. This CDR3 is built from 12 residues.

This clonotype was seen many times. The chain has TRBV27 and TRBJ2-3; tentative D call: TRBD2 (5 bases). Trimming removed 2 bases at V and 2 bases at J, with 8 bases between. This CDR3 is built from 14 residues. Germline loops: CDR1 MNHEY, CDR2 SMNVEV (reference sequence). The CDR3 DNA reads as TGTGCCAGCAGTTTAATAGCGTACACAGATACGCAGTATTTT. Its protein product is CASSLIAYTDTQYF.

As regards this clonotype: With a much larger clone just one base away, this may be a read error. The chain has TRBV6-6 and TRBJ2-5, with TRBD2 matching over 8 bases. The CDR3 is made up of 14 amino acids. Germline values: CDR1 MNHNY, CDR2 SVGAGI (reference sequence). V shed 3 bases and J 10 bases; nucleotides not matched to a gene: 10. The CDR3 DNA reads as TGTGCCAGCAGTTATACTAGCGGAAGATTAGTCCAGTACTTC. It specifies CASSYTSGRLVQYF.

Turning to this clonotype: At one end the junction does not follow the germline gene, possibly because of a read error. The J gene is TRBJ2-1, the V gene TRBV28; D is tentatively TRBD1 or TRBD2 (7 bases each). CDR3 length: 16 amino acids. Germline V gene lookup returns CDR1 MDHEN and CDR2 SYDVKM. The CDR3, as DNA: TGTGCCAACAGCCAGGGGGGGCATCTTGCCTACAACGAGCGGTTCTTC. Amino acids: CANSQGGHLAYNERFF.

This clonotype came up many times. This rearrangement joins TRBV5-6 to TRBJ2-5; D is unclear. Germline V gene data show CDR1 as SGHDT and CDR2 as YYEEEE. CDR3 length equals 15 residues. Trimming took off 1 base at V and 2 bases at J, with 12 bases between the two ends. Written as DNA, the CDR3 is TGTGCCAGCAGCTTGACCGGGCCCGGTCAAGAGACCCAGTACTTC. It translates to CASSLTGPGQETQYF.

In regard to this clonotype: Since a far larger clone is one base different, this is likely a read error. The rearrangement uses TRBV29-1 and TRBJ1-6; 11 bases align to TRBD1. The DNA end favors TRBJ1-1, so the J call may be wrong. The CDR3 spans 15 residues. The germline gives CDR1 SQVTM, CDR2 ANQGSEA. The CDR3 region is CSVPPPLGTGGKAFF. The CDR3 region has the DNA TGCAGCGTGCCGCCGCCACTCGGGACAGGGGGAAAAGCTTTCTTT.

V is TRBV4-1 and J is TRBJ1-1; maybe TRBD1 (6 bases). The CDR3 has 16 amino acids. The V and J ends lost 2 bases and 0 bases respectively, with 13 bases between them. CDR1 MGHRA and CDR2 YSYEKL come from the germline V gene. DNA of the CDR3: TGCGCCAGCAGCCAACTTCCGGGACATCTGAACACTGAAGCTTTCTTT. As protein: CASSQLPGHLNTEAFF.

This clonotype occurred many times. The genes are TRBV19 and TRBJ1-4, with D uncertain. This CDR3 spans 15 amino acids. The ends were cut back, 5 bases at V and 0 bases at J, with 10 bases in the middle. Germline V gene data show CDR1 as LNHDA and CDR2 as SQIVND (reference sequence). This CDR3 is CASSSSGATNEKLFF. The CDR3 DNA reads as TGTGCCAGTAGTTCCTCCGGGGCAACTAATGAAAAACTGTTTTTT. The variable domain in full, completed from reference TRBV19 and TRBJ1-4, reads DGGITQSPKYLFRKEGQNVTLSCEQNLNHDAMYWYRQDPGQGLRLIYYSQIVNDFQKGDIAEGYSVSREKKESFPLTVTSAQKNPTAFYLCASSSSGATNEKLFFGSGTQLSVL.

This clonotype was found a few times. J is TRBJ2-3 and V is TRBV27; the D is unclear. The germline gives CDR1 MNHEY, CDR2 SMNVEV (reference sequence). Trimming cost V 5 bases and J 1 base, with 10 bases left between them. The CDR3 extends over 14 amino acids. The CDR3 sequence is CASSPGSGTDTQYF. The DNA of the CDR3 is TGTGCCAGCAGTCCTGGTTCCGGCACAGATACGCAGTATTTT.

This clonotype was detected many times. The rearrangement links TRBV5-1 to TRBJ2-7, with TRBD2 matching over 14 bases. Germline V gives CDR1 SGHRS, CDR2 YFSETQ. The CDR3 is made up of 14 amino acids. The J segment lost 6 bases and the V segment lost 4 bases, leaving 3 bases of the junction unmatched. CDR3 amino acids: CASSHGTSGGEQYF. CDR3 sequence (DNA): TGCGCCAGCAGCCACGGGACTAGCGGGGGCGAGCAGTACTTC.

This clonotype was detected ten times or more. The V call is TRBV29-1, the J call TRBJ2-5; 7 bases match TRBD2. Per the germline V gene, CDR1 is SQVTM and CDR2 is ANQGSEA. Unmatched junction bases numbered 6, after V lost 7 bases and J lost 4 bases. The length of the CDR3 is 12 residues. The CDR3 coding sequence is TGCAGCGCCGACCGCGGGGGAGAGACCCAGTACTTC. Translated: CSADRGGETQYF.

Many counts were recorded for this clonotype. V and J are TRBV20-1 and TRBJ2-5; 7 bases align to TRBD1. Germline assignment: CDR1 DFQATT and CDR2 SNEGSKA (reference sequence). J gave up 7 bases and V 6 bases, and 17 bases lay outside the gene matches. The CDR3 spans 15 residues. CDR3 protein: CSALPGQATRGTQYF. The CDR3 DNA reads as TGCAGTGCCCTCCCCGGACAGGCGACCAGGGGGACCCAGTACTTC.

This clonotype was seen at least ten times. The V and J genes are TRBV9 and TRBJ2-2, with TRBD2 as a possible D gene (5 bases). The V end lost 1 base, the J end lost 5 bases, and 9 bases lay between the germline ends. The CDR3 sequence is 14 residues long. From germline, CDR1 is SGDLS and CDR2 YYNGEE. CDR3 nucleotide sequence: TGTGCCAGCAGCGTAATTCCGGGGACCGGGGAGCTGTTTTTT. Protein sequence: CASSVIPGTGELFF.

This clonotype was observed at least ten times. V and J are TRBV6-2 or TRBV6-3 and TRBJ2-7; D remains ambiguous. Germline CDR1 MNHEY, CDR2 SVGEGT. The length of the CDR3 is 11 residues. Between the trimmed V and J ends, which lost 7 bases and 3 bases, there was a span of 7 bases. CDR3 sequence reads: CASTAFYEQYF. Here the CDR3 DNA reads TGTGCCAGCACCGCATTCTACGAGCAGTACTTC.

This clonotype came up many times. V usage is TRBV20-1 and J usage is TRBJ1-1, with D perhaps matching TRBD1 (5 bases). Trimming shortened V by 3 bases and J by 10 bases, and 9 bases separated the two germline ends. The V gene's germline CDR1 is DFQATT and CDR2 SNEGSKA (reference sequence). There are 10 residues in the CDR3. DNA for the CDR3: TGCAGTGCTAGGGGGCGGGGAGCTTTCTTT. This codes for CSARGRGAFF.

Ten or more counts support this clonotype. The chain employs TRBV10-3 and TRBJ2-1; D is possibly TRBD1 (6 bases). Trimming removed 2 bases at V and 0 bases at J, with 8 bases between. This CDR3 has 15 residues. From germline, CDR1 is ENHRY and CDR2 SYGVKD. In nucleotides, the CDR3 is TGTGCCATCAGTGAGGACAGGCTCTCCTACAATGAGCAGTTCTTC. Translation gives CAISEDRLSYNEQFF.

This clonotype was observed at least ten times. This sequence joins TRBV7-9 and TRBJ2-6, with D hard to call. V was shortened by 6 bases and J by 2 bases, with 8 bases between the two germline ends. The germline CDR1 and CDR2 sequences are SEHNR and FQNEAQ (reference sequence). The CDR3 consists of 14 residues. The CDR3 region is CASRVYAGANVLTF. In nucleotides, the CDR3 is TGTGCCAGCAGAGTATATGCTGGGGCCAACGTCCTGACTTTC. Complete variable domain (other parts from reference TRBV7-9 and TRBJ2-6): DTGVSQNPRHKITKRGQNVTFRCDPISEHNRLYWYRQTLGQGPEFLTYFQNEAQLEKSRLLSDRFSAERPKGSFSTLEIQRTEQGDSAMYLCASRVYAGANVLTFGAGSRLTVL.